Listed here is a single T cell receptor beta chain. The specificity of this receptor is unknown. Per-nucleotide qualities are absent, and no much larger clonotype sits a single base away. TCRbeta CDR3 regions were amplified from genomic DNA using the immunoSEQ Assay, a bias-controlled multiplex PCR. The study's own analysis went as follows. The number of nucleated cells in each sample was estimated from the amplification of reference gene primers within the assay. To quantify the absolute abundance of each unique TCRbeta CDR3 rearrangement, sequence reads were collapsed and filtered. For each sample, productive Simpson clonality was calculated as the square root of Simpson's diversity index across productive rearrangements. Held by TCRdb, this immuneACCESS table contains in-frame sequences only and omits some clones. Under half of the omission traces to an unresolved V gene where checked; the cause of the rest is unknown. That table gives V, J and clone size, and the DNA gave D and trimming. This sample gives 350,000 to 450,000 clones in total; roughly 90% of them show up just once. In total, the top ten clones hold less than 9% of the sample.

The sample is drawn from a study of blood T cell repertoires in COVID-19 (dated by TCRdb to 2020 to 2021). Background for the entire study: Samples from collaborators originated in the United States, Italy and Spain and spanned both the acute and convalescent phases of COVID-19. The prospective study material was composed of cDNA or gDNA derived from T cells, B-cell-depleted T cells, or PBMCs. Subjects who had been exposed to COVID-19, were actively infected with it, or had recovered from it provided the deeply sampled blood TCRbeta repertoires that made up the dataset. The repertoires were released in a freely available public database meant as a resource for research on the immune response to SARS-CoV-2. Samples came from the ongoing ImmuneRACE study (first 160 participants) plus 1,254 subjects from 6 global collaborators. A de-identified subject ID, COVID-19 status, age in years and sex were almost always included in the sample metadata. Where available, HLA class I and class II types were obtained from metadata supplied by the sample provider rather than from assay-based typing. Broad study findings and their caveats: How much clinical and demographic metadata was included differed by source and by participant, and the metadata was provided uncurated.

The CDR3 goes from the cysteine to the phenylalanine over 14 residues. The retained sequence is limited to the CDR3, 42 bases, with the frame set at the first base. The germline V gene supplies CDR1 SNHLY and CDR2 FYNNEI. Trimming leaves V shorter by 6 bases and J shorter by 7 bases, with the junction holding 10 bases beyond the gene matches. At one collaborating source in Seattle, patients were enrolled during active infection and were followed longitudinally through the course of disease. The collaborating institutions used their own protocols to collect whole blood in K2EDTA tubes. For TCRbeta analysis, collaborators shipped samples in one of three forms: frozen whole blood, isolated PBMCs, or DNA extracted from either of those sample types.

The TCR originated in an older woman with COVID-19, enrolled during active disease. Recombination connected TRBV2 to TRBJ1-1; a stretch of 8 junction bases matches TRBD1. The sample taken for sequencing was peripheral blood. The bases read TGTGCCAGCAGAGGGGGACAGGCGCGGGGTGAAGCTTTCTTT. Its protein is CASRGGQARGEAFF.